This TCR beta chain was captured in a study of early T cells in non-severe SARS-CoV-2 infection. Study information: Chains were not paired, and sequencing was done on bulk RNA from unsorted whole blood.

Individual cDNA molecules received unique molecular identifiers during library preparation. TCRdb passed the 5' RACE reads through MiXCR, listing each CDR3 protein once. The data hold tens of thousands of distinct CDR3 sequences, with around 5.6% observed a single time. Study-wide points: VDJdb matching, biased toward anti-spike CD8 responses, missed private and CD4 specificities.

With respect to this clonotype: The target antigen is unknown.

The clonotype was recovered from an adult who was a healthcare worker with PCR-confirmed SARS-CoV-2 infection or an uninfected control (not recorded which). Sequencing was carried out using whole blood.

CDR3 DNA sequence: TGCAGTGCTAGAGGGGGCGGGAACACAGATACGCAGTATTTT. Residues: CSARGGGNTDTQYF. V is TRBV20-1 and J is TRBJ2-3, with TRBD2 as a possible D gene (6 bases). The CDR3 is made up of 14 amino acids. Trimming removed 1 base from V and 2 bases from J, with 10 bases in between. CDR1 and CDR2 from the germline V gene are DFQATT and SNEGSKA (reference sequence).